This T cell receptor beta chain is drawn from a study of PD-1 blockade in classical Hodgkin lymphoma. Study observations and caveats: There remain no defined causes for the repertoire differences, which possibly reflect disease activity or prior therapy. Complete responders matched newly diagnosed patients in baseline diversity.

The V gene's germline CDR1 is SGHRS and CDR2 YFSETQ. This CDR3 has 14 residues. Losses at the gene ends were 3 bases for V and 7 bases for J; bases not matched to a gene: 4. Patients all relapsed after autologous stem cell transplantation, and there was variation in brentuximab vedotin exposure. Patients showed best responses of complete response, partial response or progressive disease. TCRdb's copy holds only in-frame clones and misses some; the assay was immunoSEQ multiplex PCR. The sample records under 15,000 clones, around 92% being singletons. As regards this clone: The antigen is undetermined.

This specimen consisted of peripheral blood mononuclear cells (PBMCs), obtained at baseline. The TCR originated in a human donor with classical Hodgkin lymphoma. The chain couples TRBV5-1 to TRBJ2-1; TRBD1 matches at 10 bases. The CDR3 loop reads CASSSTGQGNEQFF. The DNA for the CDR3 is TGCGCCAGCAGCTCAACGGGACAGGGGAATGAGCAGTTCTTC.